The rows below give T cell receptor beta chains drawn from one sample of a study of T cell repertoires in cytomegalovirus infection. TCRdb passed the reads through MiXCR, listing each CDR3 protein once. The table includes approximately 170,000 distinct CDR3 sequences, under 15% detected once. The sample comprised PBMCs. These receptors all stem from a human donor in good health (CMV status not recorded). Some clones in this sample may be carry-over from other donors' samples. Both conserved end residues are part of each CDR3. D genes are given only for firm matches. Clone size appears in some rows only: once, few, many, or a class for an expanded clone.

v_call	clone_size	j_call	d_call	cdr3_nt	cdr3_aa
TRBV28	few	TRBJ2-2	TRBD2	TGTGCCAGCAGTTCCATAGCGGGCGAGTTCACCGGGGAGCTGTTTTTT	CASSSIAGEFTGELFF
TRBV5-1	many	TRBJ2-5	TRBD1	TGCGCCAGCAGTTCCGGACAGGGTCTCCAAGAGACCCAGTACTTC	CASSSGQGLQETQYF
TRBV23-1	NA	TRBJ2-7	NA	TGCGCCAGCCCAGGGTTATACGAGCAGTACTTC	CASPGLYEQYF
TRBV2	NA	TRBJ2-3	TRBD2	TGTGCCAGTAGCGGGAGGGGCGATACGCAGTATTTT	CASSGRGDTQYF
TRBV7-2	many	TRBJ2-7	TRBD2	TGTGCCAGCAGCCGCCCCGGGCGGGAGGTCCCCTACGAGCAGTACTTC	CASSRPGREVPYEQYF
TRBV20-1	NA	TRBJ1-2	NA	TGCAGTGCTAGAGATCAGGCCCGACCAGGCTATGGCTACACCTTC	CSARDQARPGYGYTF
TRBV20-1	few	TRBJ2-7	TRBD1	TGCAGTGCTAGAGAGCCGGACAGGGGAAGAGGCTACGAGCAGTACTTC	CSAREPDRGRGYEQYF
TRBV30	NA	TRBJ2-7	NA	TGTGCCTGGAGGTCTGGCTCCTACGAGCAGTACTTC	CAWRSGSYEQYF
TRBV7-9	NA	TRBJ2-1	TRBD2	TGTGCCACCCTGAGCGGGAACTCCTACAATGAGCGGTTCTTC	CATLSGNSYNERFF
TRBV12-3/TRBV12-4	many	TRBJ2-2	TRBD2	TGTGCCAGCAGCCTCCCTAGCGGGGGGGCCCCCGGGGAGCTGTTTTTT	CASSLPSGGAPGELFF
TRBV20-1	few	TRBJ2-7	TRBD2	TGCAGTGCTACCGAGCGGGAGTACGAGCAGTACTTC	CSATEREYEQYF
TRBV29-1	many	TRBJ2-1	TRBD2	TGCAGCTATCTAGCGGGAGGGCCCAAAAGCCATGAGCAGTTCTTC	CSYLAGGPKSHEQFF
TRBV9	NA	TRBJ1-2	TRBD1	TGTGCCAGCAGCGGACCCTCGGACAGGGTTTACTATGGCTACACCTTC	CASSGPSDRVYYGYTF
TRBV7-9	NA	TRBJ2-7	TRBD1	TGTGCCAGCAGCCCCCGACAGGGCCTCCCCTACGAGCAGTACTTC	CASSPRQGLPYEQYF
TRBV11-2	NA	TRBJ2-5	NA	TGTGCCAGCACCGGAGGATTCGGGGAGACCCAGTACTTC	CASTGGFGETQYF
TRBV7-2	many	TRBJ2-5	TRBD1	TGTGCCAGCAGCCGGGACAGGGGGAGTGGTGAGACCCAGTACTTC	CASSRDRGSGETQYF
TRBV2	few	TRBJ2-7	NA	TGTGCCAGCAGAGCGGTCACCTACGAGCAGTACTTC	CASRAVTYEQYF
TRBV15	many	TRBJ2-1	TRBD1	TGTGCCACCAGCCCCGGGACAGGGATCTACAATGAGCAGTTCTTC	CATSPGTGIYNEQFF
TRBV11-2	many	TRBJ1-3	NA	TGTGCCAGCAGCTTCGAACCCTCCGTTCTGGGGGGAAACACCATATATTTT	CASSFEPSVLGGNTIYF